This T cell receptor beta chain was sequenced during a study of CD8+ T cells in alopecia areata. Study findings and constraints: Lesional tissue from the scalp (especially in alopecia totalis/universalis) showed higher clonality than normal scalp.

Across roughly five patients, CD4+ cells underwent sorting into CD25+CD127- cells. The sorting of PBMCs gave CD4+ and CD8+ T cells. Concerning this clone itself: The antigen is unknown.

The CDR3 contains 11 residues. The V end lost 6 bases, the J end lost 7 bases, and 12 bases lay between the germline ends. Germline loops: CDR1 SQVTM, CDR2 ANQGSEA. RNA extraction and reverse transcription yielded cDNA as sequencing template. Some clones are missing from TCRdb's copy, which holds only in-frame ones; the method was immunoSEQ multiplex PCR. The sample records approximately 40,000 clones, around half being singletons. The sequencing sample was made of CD4+ Tregs sorted from blood. This sequence was found in a human donor with alopecia areata. The chain couples TRBV29-1 to TRBJ1-2, with D possibly TRBD1 on 5 matching bases. CDR3: CSVQDISGYTF. The CDR3 DNA reads as TGCAGCGTACAGGACATATCTGGCTACACCTTC.